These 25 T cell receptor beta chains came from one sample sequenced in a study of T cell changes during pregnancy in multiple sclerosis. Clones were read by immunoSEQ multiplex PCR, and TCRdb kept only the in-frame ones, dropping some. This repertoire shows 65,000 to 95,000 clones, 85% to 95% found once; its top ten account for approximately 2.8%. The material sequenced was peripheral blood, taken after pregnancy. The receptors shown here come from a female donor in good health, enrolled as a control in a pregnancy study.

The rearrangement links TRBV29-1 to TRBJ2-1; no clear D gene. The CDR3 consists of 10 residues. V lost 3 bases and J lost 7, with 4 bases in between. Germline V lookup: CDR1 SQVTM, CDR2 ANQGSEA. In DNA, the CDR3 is TGCAGCGTTGAGACTAATGAGCAGTTCTTC. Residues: CSVETNEQFF.

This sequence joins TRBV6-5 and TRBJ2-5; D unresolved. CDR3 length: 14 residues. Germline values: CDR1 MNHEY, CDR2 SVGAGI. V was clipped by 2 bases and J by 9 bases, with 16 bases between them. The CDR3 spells CASSYLESPWAQYF. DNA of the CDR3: TGTGCCAGCAGTTACCTAGAGTCTCCTTGGGCCCAGTACTTC.

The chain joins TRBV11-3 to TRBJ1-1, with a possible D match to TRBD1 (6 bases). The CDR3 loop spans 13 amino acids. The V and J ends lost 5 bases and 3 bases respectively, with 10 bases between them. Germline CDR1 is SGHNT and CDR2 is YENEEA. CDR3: CASSPHRDTEAFF. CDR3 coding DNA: TGTGCCAGCAGCCCTCACAGGGACACTGAAGCTTTCTTT.

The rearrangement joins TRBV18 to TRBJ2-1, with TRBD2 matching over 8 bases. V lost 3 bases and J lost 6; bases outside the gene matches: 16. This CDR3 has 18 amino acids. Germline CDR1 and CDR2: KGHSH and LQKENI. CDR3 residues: CASSPNPLVAGGSNEQFF. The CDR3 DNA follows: TGTGCCAGCTCACCGAACCCCCTCGTGGCGGGGGGTTCCAATGAGCAGTTCTTC.

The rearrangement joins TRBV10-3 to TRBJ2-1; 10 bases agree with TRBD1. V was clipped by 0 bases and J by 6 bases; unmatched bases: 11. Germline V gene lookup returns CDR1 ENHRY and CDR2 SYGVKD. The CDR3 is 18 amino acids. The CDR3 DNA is TGTGCCATCAGTGAGTCTGGGACAGGGGTTAGCTCCCCCAATGAGCAGTTCTTC. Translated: CAISESGTGVSSPNEQFF.

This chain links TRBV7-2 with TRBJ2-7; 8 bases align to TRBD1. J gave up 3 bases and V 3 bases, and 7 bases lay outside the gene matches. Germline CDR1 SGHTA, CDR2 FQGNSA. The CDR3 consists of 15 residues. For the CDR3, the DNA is TGTGCCAGCAGCTTGCGGACAGGGAAAGACTACGAGCAGTACTTC. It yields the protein CASSLRTGKDYEQYF.

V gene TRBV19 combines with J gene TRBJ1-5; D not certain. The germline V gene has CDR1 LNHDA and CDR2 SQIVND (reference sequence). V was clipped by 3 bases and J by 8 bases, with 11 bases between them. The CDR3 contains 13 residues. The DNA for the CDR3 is TGTGCCAGTAGTATCGAACCGGGTAAGCCCCAGCATTTT. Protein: CASSIEPGKPQHF.

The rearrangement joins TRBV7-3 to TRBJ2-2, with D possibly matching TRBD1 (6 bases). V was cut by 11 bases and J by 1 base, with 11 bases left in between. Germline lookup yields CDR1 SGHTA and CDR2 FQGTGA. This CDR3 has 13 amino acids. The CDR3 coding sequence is TGTGCCTGTCAGGGACAGAACACCGGGGAGCTGTTTTTT. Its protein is CACQGQNTGELFF.

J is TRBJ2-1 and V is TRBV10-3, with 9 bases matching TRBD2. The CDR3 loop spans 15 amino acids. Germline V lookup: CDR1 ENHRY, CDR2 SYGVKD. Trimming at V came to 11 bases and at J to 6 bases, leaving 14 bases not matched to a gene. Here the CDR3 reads CALSGVAGEINEQFF. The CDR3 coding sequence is TGTGCCCTCTCTGGGGTAGCGGGAGAGATCAATGAGCAGTTCTTC.

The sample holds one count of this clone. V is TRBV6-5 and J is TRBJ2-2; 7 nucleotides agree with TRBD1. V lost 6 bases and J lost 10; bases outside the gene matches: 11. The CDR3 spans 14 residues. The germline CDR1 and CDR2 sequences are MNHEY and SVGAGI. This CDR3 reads CASRNDRVSEELFF. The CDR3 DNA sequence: TGTGCCAGCAGAAACGACAGGGTATCGGAGGAGCTGTTTTTT.

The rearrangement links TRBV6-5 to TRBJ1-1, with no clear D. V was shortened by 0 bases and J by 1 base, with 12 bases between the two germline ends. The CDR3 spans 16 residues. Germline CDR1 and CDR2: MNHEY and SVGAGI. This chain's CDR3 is CASSYSYVRGNTEAFF. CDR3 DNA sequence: TGTGCCAGCAGTTACTCTTACGTTCGAGGGAACACTGAAGCTTTCTTT.

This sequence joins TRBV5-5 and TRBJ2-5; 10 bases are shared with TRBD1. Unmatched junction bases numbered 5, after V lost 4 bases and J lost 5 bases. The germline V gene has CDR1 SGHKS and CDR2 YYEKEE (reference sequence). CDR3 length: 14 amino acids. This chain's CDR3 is CASSPDRGRETQYF. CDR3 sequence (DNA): TGTGCCAGCAGCCCCGACAGGGGGCGTGAGACCCAGTACTTC.

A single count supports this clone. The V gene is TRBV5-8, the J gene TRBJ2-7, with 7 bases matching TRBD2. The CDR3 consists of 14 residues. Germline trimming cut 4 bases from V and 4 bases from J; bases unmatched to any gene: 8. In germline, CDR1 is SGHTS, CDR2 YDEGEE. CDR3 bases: TGTGCCAGCAGCGGGAGGGATAGCGGTTACGAGCAGTACTTC. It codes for CASSGRDSGYEQYF.

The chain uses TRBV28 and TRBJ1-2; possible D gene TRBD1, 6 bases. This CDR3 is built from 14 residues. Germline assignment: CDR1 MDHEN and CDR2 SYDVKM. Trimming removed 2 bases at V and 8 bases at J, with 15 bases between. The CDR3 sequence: CASSLGGNREGYTF. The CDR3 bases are TGTGCCAGCAGTTTAGGGGGCAACAGGGAGGGCTACACCTTC.

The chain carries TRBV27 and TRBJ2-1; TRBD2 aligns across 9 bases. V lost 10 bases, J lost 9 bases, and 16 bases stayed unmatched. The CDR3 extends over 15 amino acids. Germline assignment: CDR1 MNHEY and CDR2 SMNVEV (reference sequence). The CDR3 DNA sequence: TGTGCCACCACGTGGGGGGTAGCGGGAGTTCTTGAGCAGTTCTTC. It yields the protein CATTWGVAGVLEQFF.

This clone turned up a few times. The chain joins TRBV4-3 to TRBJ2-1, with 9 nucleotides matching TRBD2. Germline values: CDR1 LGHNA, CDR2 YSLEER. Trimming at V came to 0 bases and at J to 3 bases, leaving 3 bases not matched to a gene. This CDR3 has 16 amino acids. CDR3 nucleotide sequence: TGCGCCAGCAGCCAAGATGCGGGAGGGGGCTACAATGAGCAGTTCTTC. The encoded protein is CASSQDAGGGYNEQFF.

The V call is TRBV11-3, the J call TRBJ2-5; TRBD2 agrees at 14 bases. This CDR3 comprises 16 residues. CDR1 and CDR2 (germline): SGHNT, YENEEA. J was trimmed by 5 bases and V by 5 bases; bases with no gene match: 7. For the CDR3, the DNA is TGTGCCAGCAGCCCCGGGACTAGCGGGAGATGGGAGACCCAGTACTTC. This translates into CASSPGTSGRWETQYF.

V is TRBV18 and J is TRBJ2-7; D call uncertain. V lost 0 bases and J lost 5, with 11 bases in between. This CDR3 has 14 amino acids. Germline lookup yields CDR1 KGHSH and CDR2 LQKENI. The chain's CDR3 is CASSPPLAEHEQYF. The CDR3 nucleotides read TGTGCCAGCTCACCACCTCTCGCAGAACACGAGCAGTACTTC. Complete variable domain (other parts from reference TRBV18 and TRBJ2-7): NAGVMQNPRHLVRRRGQEARLRCSPMKGHSHVYWYRQLPEEGLKFMVYLQKENIIDESGMPKERFSAEFPKEGPSILRIQQVVRGDSAAYFCASSPPLAEHEQYFGPGTRLTVT.

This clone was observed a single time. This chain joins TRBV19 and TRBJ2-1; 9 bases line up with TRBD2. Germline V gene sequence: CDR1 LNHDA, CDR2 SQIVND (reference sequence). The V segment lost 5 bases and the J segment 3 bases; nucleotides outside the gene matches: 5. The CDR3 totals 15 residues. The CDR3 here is CASSPAGGFYNEQFF. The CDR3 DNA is TGTGCCAGTAGTCCCGCGGGAGGGTTCTACAATGAGCAGTTCTTC.

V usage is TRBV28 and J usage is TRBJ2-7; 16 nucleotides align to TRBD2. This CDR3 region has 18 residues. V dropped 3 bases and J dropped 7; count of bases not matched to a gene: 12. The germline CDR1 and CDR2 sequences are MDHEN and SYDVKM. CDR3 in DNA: TGTGCCAGCAGTTTGGGTCCCGGGACTAGCGGGAGGGCCGGGGAGCAGTACTTC. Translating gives CASSLGPGTSGRAGEQYF.

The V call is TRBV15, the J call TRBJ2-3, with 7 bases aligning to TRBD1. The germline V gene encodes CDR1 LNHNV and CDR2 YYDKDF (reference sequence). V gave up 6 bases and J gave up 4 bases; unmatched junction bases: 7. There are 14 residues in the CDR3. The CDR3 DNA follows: TGTGCCACCAGAGGGGGCCAGGTAGCAGATACGCAGTATTTT. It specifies CATRGGQVADTQYF.

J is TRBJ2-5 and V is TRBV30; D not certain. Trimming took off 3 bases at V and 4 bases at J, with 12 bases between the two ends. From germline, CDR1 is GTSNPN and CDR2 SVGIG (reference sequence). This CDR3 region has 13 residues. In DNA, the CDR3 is TGTGCCTGGAGCCCTGGTCTGCGAGAGACCCAGTACTTC. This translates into CAWSPGLRETQYF.

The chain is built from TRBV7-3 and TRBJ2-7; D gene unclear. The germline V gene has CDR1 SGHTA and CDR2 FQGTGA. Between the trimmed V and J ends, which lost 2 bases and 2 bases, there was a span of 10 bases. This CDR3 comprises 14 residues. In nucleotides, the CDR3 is TGTGCCAGCAGCTTAGGGCAGCCCCCCTACGAGCAGTACTTC. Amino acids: CASSLGQPPYEQYF.

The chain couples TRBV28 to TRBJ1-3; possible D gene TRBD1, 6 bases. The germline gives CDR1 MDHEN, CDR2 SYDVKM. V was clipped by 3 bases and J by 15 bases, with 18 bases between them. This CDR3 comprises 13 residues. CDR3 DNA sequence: TGTGCCAGCAGTTTGAGTATCACAGGGCTCGGATATTTT. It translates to CASSLSITGLGYF.

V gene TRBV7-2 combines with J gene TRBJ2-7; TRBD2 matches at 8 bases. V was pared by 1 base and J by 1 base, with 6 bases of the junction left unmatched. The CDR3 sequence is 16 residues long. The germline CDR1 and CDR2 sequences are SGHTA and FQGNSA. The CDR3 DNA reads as TGTGCCAGCAGCTTAGTGGGCGGGAGGCCGTCCTACGAGCAGTACTTC. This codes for CASSLVGGRPSYEQYF.